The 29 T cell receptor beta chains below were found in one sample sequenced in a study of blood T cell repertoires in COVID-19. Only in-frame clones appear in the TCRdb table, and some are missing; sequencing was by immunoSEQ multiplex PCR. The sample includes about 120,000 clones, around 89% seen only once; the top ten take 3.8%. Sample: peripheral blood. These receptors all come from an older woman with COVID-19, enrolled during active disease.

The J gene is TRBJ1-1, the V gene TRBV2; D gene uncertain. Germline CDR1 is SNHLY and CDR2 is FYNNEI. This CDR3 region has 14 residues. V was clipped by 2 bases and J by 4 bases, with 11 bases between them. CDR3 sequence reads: CASSELHGSTEAFF. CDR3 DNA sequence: TGTGCCAGCAGTGAACTGCACGGGAGCACTGAAGCTTTCTTT.

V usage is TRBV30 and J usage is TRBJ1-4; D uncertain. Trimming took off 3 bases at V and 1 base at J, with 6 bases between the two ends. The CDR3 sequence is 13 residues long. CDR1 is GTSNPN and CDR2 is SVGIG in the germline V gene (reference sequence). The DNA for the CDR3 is TGTGCCTGGAGGGGCAGAACTAATGAAAAACTGTTTTTT. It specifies CAWRGRTNEKLFF.

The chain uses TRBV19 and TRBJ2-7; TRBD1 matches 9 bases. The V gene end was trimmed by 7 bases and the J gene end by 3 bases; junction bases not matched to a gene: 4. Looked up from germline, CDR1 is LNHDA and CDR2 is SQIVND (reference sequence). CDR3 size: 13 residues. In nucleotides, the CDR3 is TGTGCCAGTAACAGGGGGCGCGGCTACGAGCAGTACTTC. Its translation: CASNRGRGYEQYF.

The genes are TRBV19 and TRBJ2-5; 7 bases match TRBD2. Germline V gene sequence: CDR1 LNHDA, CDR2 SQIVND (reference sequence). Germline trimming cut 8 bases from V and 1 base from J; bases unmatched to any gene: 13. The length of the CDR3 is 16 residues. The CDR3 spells CASGNLGAGRQETQYF. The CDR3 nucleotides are TGTGCCAGTGGGAACTTAGGAGCGGGGCGCCAAGAGACCCAGTACTTC.

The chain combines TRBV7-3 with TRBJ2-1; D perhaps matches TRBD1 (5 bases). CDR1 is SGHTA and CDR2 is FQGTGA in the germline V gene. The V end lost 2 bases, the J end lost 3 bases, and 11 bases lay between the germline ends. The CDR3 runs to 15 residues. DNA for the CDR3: TGTGCCAGCAGCTTAGGGCCAGGGATCTACAATGAGCAGTTCTTC. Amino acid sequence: CASSLGPGIYNEQFF.

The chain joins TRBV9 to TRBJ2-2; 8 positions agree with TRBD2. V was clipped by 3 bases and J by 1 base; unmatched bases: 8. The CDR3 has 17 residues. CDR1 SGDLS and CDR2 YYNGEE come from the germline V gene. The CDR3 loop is CASSAPRGGKNTGELFF. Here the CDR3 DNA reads TGTGCCAGCAGCGCCCCACGGGGGGGGAAGAACACCGGGGAGCTGTTTTTT.

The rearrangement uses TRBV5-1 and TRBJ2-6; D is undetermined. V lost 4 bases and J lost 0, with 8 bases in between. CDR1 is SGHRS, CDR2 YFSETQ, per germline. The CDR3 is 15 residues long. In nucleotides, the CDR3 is TGCGCCAGCAGCGTACAGAGCTCTGGGGCCAACGTCCTGACTTTC. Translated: CASSVQSSGANVLTF.

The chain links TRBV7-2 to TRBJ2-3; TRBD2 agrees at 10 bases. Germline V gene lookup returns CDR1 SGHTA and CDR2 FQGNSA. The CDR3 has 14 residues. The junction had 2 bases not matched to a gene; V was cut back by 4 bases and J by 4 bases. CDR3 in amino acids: CASSYSGGPDTQYF. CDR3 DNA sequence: TGTGCCAGCAGCTATAGCGGGGGGCCAGATACGCAGTATTTT.

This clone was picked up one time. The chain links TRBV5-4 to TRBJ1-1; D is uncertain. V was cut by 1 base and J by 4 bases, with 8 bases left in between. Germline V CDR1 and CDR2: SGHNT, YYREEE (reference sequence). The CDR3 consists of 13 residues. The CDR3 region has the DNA TGTGCCAGCAGCTTGTCCGGGATCACTGAAGCTTTCTTT. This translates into CASSLSGITEAFF.

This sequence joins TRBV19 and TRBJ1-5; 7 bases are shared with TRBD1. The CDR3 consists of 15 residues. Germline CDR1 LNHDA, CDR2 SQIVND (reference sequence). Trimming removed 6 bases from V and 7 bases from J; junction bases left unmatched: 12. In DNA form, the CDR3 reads TGTGCCAGTAGCCCATCTCATACAGGGGACCAGCCCCAGCATTTT. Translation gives CASSPSHTGDQPQHF.

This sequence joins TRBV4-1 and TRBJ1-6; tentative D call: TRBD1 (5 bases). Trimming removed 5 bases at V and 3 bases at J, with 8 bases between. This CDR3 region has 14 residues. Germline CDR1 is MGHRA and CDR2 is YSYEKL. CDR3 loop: CASSSGHYNSPLHF. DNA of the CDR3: TGCGCCAGCAGCTCCGGACACTATAATTCACCCCTCCACTTT.

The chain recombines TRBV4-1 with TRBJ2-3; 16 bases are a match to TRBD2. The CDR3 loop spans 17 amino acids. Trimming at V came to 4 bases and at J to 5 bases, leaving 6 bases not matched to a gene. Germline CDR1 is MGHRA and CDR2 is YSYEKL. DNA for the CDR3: TGCGCCAGCAGCCGGGGACTAGCGGGGGGGCAATTAGATACGCAGTATTTT. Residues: CASSRGLAGGQLDTQYF.

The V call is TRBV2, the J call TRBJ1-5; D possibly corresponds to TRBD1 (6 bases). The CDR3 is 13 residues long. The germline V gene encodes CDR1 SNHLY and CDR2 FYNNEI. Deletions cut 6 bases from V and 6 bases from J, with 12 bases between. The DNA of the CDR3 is TGTGCCAGCAGCGCAGGGGCAGGTCAGCCCCAGCATTTT. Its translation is CASSAGAGQPQHF.

CDR3 DNA: TGTGCCAGCAGTAAATTAGGGGGCGGACAGCCCCAGCATTTT. Amino acids: CASSKLGGGQPQHF. The rearrangement uses TRBV6-5 and TRBJ1-5; 7 bases match TRBD1. The V and J ends lost 5 bases and 7 bases, in that order; junction bases with no gene match: 8. Germline assignment: CDR1 MNHEY and CDR2 SVGAGI. The CDR3 spans 14 residues.

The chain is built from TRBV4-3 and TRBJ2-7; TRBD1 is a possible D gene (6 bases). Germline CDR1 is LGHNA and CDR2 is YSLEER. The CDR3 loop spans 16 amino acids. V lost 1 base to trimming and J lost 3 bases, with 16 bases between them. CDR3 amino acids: CASSQGLSQGNYEQYF. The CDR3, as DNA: TGCGCCAGCAGCCAAGGCCTTAGTCAGGGGAACTACGAGCAGTACTTC.

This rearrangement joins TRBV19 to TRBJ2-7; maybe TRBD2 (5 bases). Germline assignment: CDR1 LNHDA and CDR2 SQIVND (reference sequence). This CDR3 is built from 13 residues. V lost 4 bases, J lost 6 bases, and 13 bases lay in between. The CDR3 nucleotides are TGTGCCAGTAGTACCCTACAACGGGGCGAGCAGTACTTC. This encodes CASSTLQRGEQYF. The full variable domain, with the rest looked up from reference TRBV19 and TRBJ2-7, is DGGITQSPKYLFRKEGQNVTLSCEQNLNHDAMYWYRQDPGQGLRLIYYSQIVNDFQKGDIAEGYSVSREKKESFPLTVTSAQKNPTAFYLCASSTLQRGEQYFGPGTRLTVT.

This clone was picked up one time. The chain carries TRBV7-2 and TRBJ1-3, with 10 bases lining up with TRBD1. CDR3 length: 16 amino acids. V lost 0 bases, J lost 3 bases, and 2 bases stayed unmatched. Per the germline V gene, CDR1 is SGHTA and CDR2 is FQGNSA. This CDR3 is CASSLAGTGDGNTIYF. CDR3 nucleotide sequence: TGTGCCAGCAGCTTAGCAGGGACAGGGGATGGAAACACCATATATTTT.

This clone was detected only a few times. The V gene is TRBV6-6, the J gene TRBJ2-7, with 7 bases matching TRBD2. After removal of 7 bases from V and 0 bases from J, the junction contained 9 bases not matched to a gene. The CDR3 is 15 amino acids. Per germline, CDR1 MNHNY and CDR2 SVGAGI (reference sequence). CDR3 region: CASTLQRDVSYEQYF. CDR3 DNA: TGTGCCAGCACCCTACAGCGGGACGTCTCCTACGAGCAGTACTTC.

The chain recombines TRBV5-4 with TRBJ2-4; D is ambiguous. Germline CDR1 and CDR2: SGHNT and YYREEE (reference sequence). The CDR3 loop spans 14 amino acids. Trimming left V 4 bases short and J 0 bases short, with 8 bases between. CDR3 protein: CASSPGLAKNIQYF. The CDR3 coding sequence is TGTGCCAGCAGCCCTGGCTTAGCCAAAAACATTCAGTACTTC.

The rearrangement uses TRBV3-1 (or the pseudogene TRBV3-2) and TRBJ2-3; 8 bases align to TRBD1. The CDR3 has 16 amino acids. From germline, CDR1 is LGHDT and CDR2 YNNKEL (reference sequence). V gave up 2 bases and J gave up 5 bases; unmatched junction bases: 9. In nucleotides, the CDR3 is TGTGCCAGCAGCCAATCGTTCCACAGGGGGAGAGATACGCAGTATTTT. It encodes CASSQSFHRGRDTQYF.

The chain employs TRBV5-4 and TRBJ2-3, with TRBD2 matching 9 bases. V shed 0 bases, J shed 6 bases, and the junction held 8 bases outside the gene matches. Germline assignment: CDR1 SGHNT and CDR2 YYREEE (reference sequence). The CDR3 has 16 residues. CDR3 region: CASSLGLAGPRDTQYF. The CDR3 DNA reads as TGTGCCAGCAGCTTGGGCCTAGCGGGGCCCAGGGATACGCAGTATTTT.

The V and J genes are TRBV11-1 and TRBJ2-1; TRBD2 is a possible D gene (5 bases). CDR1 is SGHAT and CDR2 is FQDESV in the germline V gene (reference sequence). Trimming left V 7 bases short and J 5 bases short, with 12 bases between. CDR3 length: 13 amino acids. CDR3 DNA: TGTGCCAGCAACCCTTGGGGAGACAATGAGCAGTTCTTC. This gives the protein CASNPWGDNEQFF.

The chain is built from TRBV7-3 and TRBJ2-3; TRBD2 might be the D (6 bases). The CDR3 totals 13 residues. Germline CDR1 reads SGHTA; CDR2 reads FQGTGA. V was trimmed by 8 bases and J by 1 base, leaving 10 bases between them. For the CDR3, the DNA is TGTGCCAGCGGGCAGCGGGGCACAGATACGCAGTATTTT. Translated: CASGQRGTDTQYF. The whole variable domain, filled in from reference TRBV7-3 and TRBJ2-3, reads GAGVSQTPSNKVTEKGKYVELRCDPISGHTALYWYRQSLGQGPEFLIYFQGTGAADDSGLPNDRFFAVRPEGSVSTLKIQRTERGDSAVYLCASGQRGTDTQYFGPGTRLTVL.

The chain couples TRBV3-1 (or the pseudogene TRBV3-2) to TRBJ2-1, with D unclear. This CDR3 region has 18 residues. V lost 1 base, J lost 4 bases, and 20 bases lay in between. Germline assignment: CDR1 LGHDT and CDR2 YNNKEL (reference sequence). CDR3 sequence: CASSQGRQQVSFYNEQFF. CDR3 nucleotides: TGTGCCAGCAGCCAAGGTAGGCAGCAGGTGAGCTTTTACAATGAGCAGTTCTTC.

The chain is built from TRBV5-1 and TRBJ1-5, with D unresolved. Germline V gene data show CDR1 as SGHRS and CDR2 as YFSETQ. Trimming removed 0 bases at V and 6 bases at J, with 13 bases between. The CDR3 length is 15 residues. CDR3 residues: CASSLDTGMGQPQHF. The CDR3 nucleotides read TGCGCCAGCAGCTTGGACACGGGTATGGGTCAGCCCCAGCATTTT.

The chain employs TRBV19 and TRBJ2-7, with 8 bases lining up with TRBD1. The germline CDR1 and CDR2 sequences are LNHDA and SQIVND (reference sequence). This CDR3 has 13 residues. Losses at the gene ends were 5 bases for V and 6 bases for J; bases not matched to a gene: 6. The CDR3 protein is CASSGQGIFEQYF. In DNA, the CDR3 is TGTGCCAGTAGTGGACAGGGCATCTTCGAGCAGTACTTC.

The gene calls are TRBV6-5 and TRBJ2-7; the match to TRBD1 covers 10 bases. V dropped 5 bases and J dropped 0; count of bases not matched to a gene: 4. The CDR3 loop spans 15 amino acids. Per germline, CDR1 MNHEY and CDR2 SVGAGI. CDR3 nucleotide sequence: TGTGCCAGCAGTCTTGGACAGGGGGACTCCTACGAGCAGTACTTC. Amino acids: CASSLGQGDSYEQYF.

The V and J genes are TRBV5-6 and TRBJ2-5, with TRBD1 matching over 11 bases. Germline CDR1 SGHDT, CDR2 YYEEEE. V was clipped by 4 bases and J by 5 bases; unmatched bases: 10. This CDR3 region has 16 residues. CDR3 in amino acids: CASSRYGQGAVETQYF. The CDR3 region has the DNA TGTGCCAGCAGCAGATACGGACAGGGGGCAGTGGAGACCCAGTACTTC.

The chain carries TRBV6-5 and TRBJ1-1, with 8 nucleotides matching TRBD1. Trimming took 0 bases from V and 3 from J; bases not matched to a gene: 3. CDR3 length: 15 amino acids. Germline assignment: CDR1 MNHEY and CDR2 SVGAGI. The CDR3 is CASSYSGQGDTEAFF. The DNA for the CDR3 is TGTGCCAGCAGTTACTCCGGACAGGGTGACACTGAAGCTTTCTTT.